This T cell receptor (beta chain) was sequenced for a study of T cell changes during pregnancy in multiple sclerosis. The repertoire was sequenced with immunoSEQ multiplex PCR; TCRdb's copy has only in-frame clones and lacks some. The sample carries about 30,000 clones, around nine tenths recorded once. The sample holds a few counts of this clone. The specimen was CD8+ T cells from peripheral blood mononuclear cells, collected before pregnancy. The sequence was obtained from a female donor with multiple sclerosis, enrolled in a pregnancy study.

The chain's CDR3 is CASSTTSEPYNEQFF. The CDR3 coding sequence is TGTGCCAGTAGTACCACTAGCGAACCCTACAATGAGCAGTTCTTC. The chain has TRBV19 and TRBJ2-1; TRBD2 agrees at 7 bases. The CDR3 totals 15 residues. Germline CDR1 is LNHDA and CDR2 is SQIVND (reference sequence). The trim removed 4 bases at V and 2 bases at J, leaving 5 bases unmatched.